The 32 T cell receptor beta chains below all came from one sample that was sequenced in a study of OX40 agonist ivuxolimab in advanced cancers. Sequenced by immunoSEQ multiplex PCR; TCRdb stores in-frame clones only, minus some. This table has about 92,000 clones, approximately 91% appearing once. The specimen comprised CD4+ or CD8+ T cells sorted from blood, sampled in a trial of the OX40 agonist ivuxolimab. The receptors were sampled from an adult with an advanced solid tumor such as melanoma, head and neck, liver or kidney cancer.

The rearrangement links TRBV9 to TRBJ2-1; TRBD2 aligns across 8 bases. The germline V gene encodes CDR1 SGDLS and CDR2 YYNGEE. The junction had 12 bases not matched to a gene; V was cut back by 3 bases and J by 7 bases. This CDR3 contains 16 residues. The CDR3: CASSGRGGLVGNEQFF. The CDR3 coding sequence is TGTGCCAGCAGCGGCCGGGGGGGACTCGTAGGTAATGAGCAGTTCTTC.

The chain has TRBV28 and TRBJ1-2, with D uncertain. Per germline, CDR1 MDHEN and CDR2 SYDVKM. The CDR3 covers 11 residues. Trimming took off 5 bases at V and 3 bases at J, with 4 bases between the two ends. The CDR3 coding sequence is TGTGCCAGCAGTCTTTACTATGGCTACACCTTC. Amino acids: CASSLYYGYTF.

This chain links TRBV18 with TRBJ2-6; D may be TRBD1 (6 bases). The CDR3 has 18 residues. Germline loops: CDR1 KGHSH, CDR2 LQKENI. V lost 0 bases, J lost 0 bases, and 12 bases lay in between. This CDR3 is CASSPPGQRTSGANVLTF. The CDR3 DNA is TGTGCCAGCTCACCACCGGGACAACGGACCTCTGGGGCCAACGTCCTGACTTTC. The full variable domain, rest sourced from reference TRBV18 and TRBJ2-6, is NAGVMQNPRHLVRRRGQEARLRCSPMKGHSHVYWYRQLPEEGLKFMVYLQKENIIDESGMPKERFSAEFPKEGPSILRIQQVVRGDSAAYFCASSPPGQRTSGANVLTFGAGSRLTVL.

The gene calls are TRBV7-2 and TRBJ2-1; TRBD2 agrees at 7 bases. Germline loops: CDR1 SGHTA, CDR2 FQGNSA. This CDR3 has 15 amino acids. V was clipped by 7 bases and J by 0 bases; unmatched bases: 6. CDR3 coding DNA: TGTGCCAGCACCAGAGCGGGAAACTCCTACAATGAGCAGTTCTTC. Amino acid sequence: CASTRAGNSYNEQFF.

This chain joins TRBV5-1 and TRBJ2-7; 8 bases are a match to TRBD1. Per germline, CDR1 SGHRS and CDR2 YFSETQ. This CDR3 comprises 17 residues. Losses at the gene ends were 3 bases for V and 5 bases for J; bases not matched to a gene: 16. CDR3 amino acids: CASSSGTTDRAKNEQYF. The CDR3 DNA reads TGCGCCAGCAGCTCGGGCACTACGGACAGGGCAAAAAACGAGCAGTACTTC. Supplemented by reference TRBV5-1 and TRBJ2-7, the full variable domain reads KAGVTQTPRYLIKTRGQQVTLSCSPISGHRSVSWYQQTPGQGLQFLFEYFSETQRNKGNFPGRFSGRQFSNSRSEMNVSTLELGDSALYLCASSSGTTDRAKNEQYFGPGTRLTVT.

The rearrangement joins TRBV7-9 to TRBJ2-1; the D gene could be TRBD1 or TRBD2 (5 bases each). This CDR3 contains 14 residues. The germline V gene has CDR1 SEHNR and CDR2 FQNEAQ (reference sequence). Trimming cost V 2 bases and J 4 bases, with 9 bases left between them. The CDR3 bases are TGTGCCAGCAGCTTATCGGGACCATACAATGAGCAGTTCTTC. It encodes CASSLSGPYNEQFF.

About this clone: Other DNA sequences from this sample encode an identical CDR3 as well. The CDR3: CASSPPPTNEKLFF. Here the CDR3 DNA reads TGTGCCAGCAGCCCCCCCCCAACTAATGAAAAACTGTTTTTT. The rearrangement uses TRBV7-9 and TRBJ1-4; D call uncertain. The CDR3 length is 14 residues. CDR1 is SEHNR and CDR2 is FQNEAQ in the germline V gene (reference sequence). Trimming took off 5 bases at V and 0 bases at J, with 7 bases between the two ends. Filled out from reference TRBV7-9 and TRBJ1-4, the complete variable domain reads DTGVSQNPRHKITKRGQNVTFRCDPISEHNRLYWYRQTLGQGPEFLTYFQNEAQLEKSRLLSDRFSAERPKGSFSTLEIQRTEQGDSAMYLCASSPPPTNEKLFFGSGTQLSVL.

V gene TRBV7-2 combines with J gene TRBJ2-3, with TRBD2 identical over 11 bases. Germline V gene data show CDR1 as SGHTA and CDR2 as FQGNSA. The CDR3 extends over 18 amino acids. V was pared by 2 bases and J by 0 bases, with 7 bases of the junction left unmatched. Here the CDR3 DNA reads TGTGCCAGCAGCTTAAGGAGGCTAGCGGGAGGTAGCACAGATACGCAGTATTTT. It codes for CASSLRRLAGGSTDTQYF.

This chain links TRBV7-3 with TRBJ2-7; D is possibly TRBD1 or TRBD2 (6 bases each). The CDR3 runs 14 residues. Germline CDR1 SGHTA, CDR2 FQGTGA. Between the trimmed V and J ends, which lost 4 bases and 0 bases, there was a span of 10 bases. The DNA of the CDR3 is TGTGCCAGCAGCTCGGGGGCGGGCTCCTACGAGCAGTACTTC. Translated, it gives CASSSGAGSYEQYF.

This chain links TRBV29-1 with TRBJ2-5; D is uncertain. The CDR3 runs to 13 residues. Germline V gene lookup returns CDR1 SQVTM and CDR2 ANQGSEA. Trimming stripped 2 bases from V and 0 bases from J, with 7 bases between. The CDR3 spells CSVEIPNQETQYF. The CDR3 DNA reads TGCAGCGTTGAAATCCCTAACCAAGAGACCCAGTACTTC.

This clone has a handful of counts. This chain links TRBV28 with TRBJ1-3; the D is unclear. V was cut by 6 bases and J by 3 bases, with 12 bases left in between. Germline lookup yields CDR1 MDHEN and CDR2 SYDVKM. CDR3 length equals 14 residues. CDR3 loop: CASRPPGSGNTIYF. For the CDR3, the DNA is TGTGCCAGCAGACCTCCTGGGAGTGGAAACACCATATATTTT.

The chain has TRBV6-6 and TRBJ2-1; D is perhaps TRBD1 (6 bases). Trimming cost V 5 bases and J 4 bases, with 18 bases left between them. CDR3 length equals 16 residues. CDR1 is MNHNY and CDR2 is SVGAGI in the germline V gene (reference sequence). The CDR3 DNA sequence: TGTGCCAGCAGTCAGGACAGTTGGAGTCGGTACAATGAGCAGTTCTTC. This encodes CASSQDSWSRYNEQFF.

The rearrangement links TRBV10-1 to TRBJ2-1; TRBD1 matches at 7 bases. The CDR3 has 15 residues. The V gene's germline CDR1 is WNHNN and CDR2 SYGVQD (reference sequence). V lost 5 bases and J lost 8; bases outside the gene matches: 12. The CDR3 is CASSTGTALSDEQFF. The CDR3 nucleotides are TGCGCCAGCAGTACCGGGACAGCTCTTAGCGATGAGCAGTTCTTC.

This clone has only one observation. This chain joins TRBV21-1 and TRBJ2-7; the table names TRBD2, a call not compared with the DNA. TRBV21-1 constitutes a pseudogene. This CDR3 has 18 residues. In DNA, the CDR3 is TGTGCCAGCAGCAATTCGGGAATCTTGGGGTATGTGGTCTCCGAGCAGTACTTC. It encodes CASSNSGILGYVVSEQYF.

The chain uses TRBV7-2 and TRBJ2-7; 9 bases match TRBD2. The CDR3 is 14 residues long. J was trimmed by 7 bases and V by 3 bases; bases with no gene match: 7. The germline V gene has CDR1 SGHTA and CDR2 FQGNSA. The CDR3 coding sequence is TGTGCCAGCAGCTTTCTAGCGGGGTCTTGGGAGCAGTACTTC. Encoded protein: CASSFLAGSWEQYF.

Remarks on this clone: In the same sample, other DNA sequences code for this CDR3. V and J are TRBV29-1 and TRBJ2-7; 10 bases map to TRBD2. Losses at the gene ends were 0 bases for V and 4 bases for J; bases not matched to a gene: 3. CDR3 length: 14 amino acids. Germline V lookup: CDR1 SQVTM, CDR2 ANQGSEA. CDR3 sequence (DNA): TGCAGCGTTGAAGATCCTAGCGGGAGTTACGAGCAGTACTTC. It specifies CSVEDPSGSYEQYF.

The chain recombines TRBV6-5 with TRBJ2-2; no reliable D call. Per the germline V gene, CDR1 is MNHEY and CDR2 is SVGAGI. V was pared by 6 bases and J by 3 bases, with 11 bases between. The CDR3 loop spans 14 amino acids. The CDR3 reads CASSLKRDTGELFF. DNA for the CDR3: TGTGCCAGCAGCCTAAAGAGAGACACCGGGGAGCTGTTTTTT.

The chain recombines TRBV30 with TRBJ2-7, with D tentatively TRBD1 or TRBD2 (5 bases each). The germline V gene has CDR1 GTSNPN and CDR2 SVGIG (reference sequence). This CDR3 spans 16 amino acids. V was shortened by 2 bases and J by 3 bases, with 20 bases between the two germline ends. DNA for the CDR3: TGTGCCTGGAGTCGATCCACCGGGACCGATAACTACGAGCAGTACTTC. Its translation is CAWSRSTGTDNYEQYF.

The chain recombines TRBV15 with TRBJ1-1, with D maybe TRBD1 (5 bases). In germline, CDR1 is LNHNV, CDR2 YYDKDF (reference sequence). V lost 6 bases and J 6 bases, leaving 17 bases between the germline ends. CDR3 size: 14 residues. This CDR3 reads CATSLRSGGAEAFF. The CDR3 DNA sequence: TGTGCCACCAGTCTACGGTCAGGAGGGGCTGAAGCTTTCTTT.

V and J are TRBV7-3 and TRBJ2-3; no clear D. There are 16 residues in the CDR3. V shed 5 bases and J shed 4 bases, with 19 bases lying between them. Germline values: CDR1 SGHTA, CDR2 FQGTGA. CDR3 bases: TGTGCCAGCAGCGCGCGTTGGGTGCCCGATGCAGATACGCAGTATTTT. Translating it yields CASSARWVPDADTQYF.

The chain joins TRBV6-5 to TRBJ2-3, with D hard to call. The V gene's germline CDR1 is MNHEY and CDR2 SVGAGI. V was shortened by 6 bases and J by 2 bases, with 9 bases between the two germline ends. CDR3 size: 13 residues. CDR3 sequence reads: CASSPGYTDTQYF. In DNA, the CDR3 is TGTGCCAGCAGCCCCGGGTACACAGATACGCAGTATTTT.

CDR3 DNA: TGTGCCAGCAGTGAACTAGCGGGAGCTCCCGGGGAGCTGTTTTTT. It yields the protein CASSELAGAPGELFF. The chain combines TRBV6-1 with TRBJ2-2; 10 positions match TRBD2. This CDR3 spans 15 amino acids. Germline CDR1 reads MNHNS; CDR2 reads SASEGT. The ends lost 2 bases at V and 6 bases at J; junction bases unmatched: 3.

The V call is TRBV4-3, the J call TRBJ1-2; TRBD1 might be the D (6 bases). This CDR3 has 15 amino acids. Germline-derived CDR1 and CDR2 are LGHNA and YSLEER. Trimming pared 1 base from V and 4 bases from J, leaving 13 bases between. Here the CDR3 reads CASSQVTGAGYGYTF. DNA for the CDR3: TGCGCCAGCAGCCAAGTAACGGGGGCGGGCTATGGCTACACCTTC.

This clone appeared a single time. The rearrangement joins TRBV4-1 to TRBJ1-4; no definite D call. The germline V gene has CDR1 MGHRA and CDR2 YSYEKL. The CDR3 loop spans 15 amino acids. The ends were cut back, 3 bases at V and 0 bases at J, with 8 bases in the middle. CDR3 in DNA: TGCGCCAGCAGCCAGTTCATTGCAACTAATGAAAAACTGTTTTTT. Amino acids: CASSQFIATNEKLFF.

The chain carries TRBV4-3 and TRBJ2-1; 9 bases align to TRBD2. In germline, CDR1 is LGHNA, CDR2 YSLEER. The CDR3 is 16 amino acids. With V trimmed by 0 bases and J by 4 bases, 4 bases remained unmatched. CDR3 protein: CASSQDPGLAYNEQFF. The CDR3 DNA is TGCGCCAGCAGCCAAGATCCAGGACTAGCGTACAATGAGCAGTTCTTC.

The chain carries TRBV5-6 and TRBJ1-2, with TRBD1 as a possible D gene (6 bases). V was trimmed by 3 bases and J by 4 bases, leaving 16 bases between them. The CDR3 has 15 residues. Germline V gene lookup returns CDR1 SGHDT and CDR2 YYEEEE. CDR3 nucleotide sequence: TGTGCCAGCAGCTACAACAGGGTGCGGGGCTATGGCTACACCTTC. Amino acids: CASSYNRVRGYGYTF.

This clone was seen a few times. This chain connects TRBV28 to TRBJ2-7; 7 bases fit TRBD1. J was trimmed by 7 bases and V by 9 bases; bases with no gene match: 9. Looked up from germline, CDR1 is MDHEN and CDR2 is SYDVKM. The CDR3 is made up of 12 amino acids. CDR3 loop: CARAGTQGEQYF. DNA for the CDR3: TGTGCCAGGGCCGGGACACAGGGGGAGCAGTACTTC.

The chain recombines TRBV5-8 with TRBJ2-1; 11 positions match TRBD2. Germline CDR1 and CDR2: SGHTS and YDEGEE. The CDR3 sequence is 19 residues long. V was clipped by 0 bases and J by 1 base; unmatched bases: 9. The DNA for the CDR3 is TGTGCCAGCAGCTTGGTGTGGTTTAGCGGGAGGGGTTCCTACAATGAGCAGTTCTTC. It is translated as CASSLVWFSGRGSYNEQFF.

The V call is TRBV4-2, the J call TRBJ2-7; D gene ambiguous. The germline V gene has CDR1 LGHNA and CDR2 YNFKEQ. V dropped 4 bases and J dropped 4 bases, with 17 bases sitting between them. The CDR3 has 15 residues. CDR3 sequence (DNA): TGTGCCAGCAGCCGAGACCTAGAAGGCCCGTACGAGCAGTACTTC. Protein sequence: CASSRDLEGPYEQYF.

CDR3 protein: CASSPRTGLATEAFF. The CDR3 DNA is TGTGCCAGTAGCCCCAGGACAGGTCTTGCCACTGAAGCTTTCTTT. V is TRBV19 and J is TRBJ1-1; 7 nucleotides align to TRBD1. The CDR3 runs to 15 residues. From germline, CDR1 is LNHDA and CDR2 SQIVND (reference sequence). V lost 6 bases, J lost 4 bases, and 11 bases stayed unmatched.

CDR3 coding DNA: TGTGCCAGCAGCAAAAAGGCAGATTTAGGCAATCAGCCCCAGCATTTT. Protein sequence: CASSKKADLGNQPQHF. This chain connects TRBV21-1 to TRBJ1-5. TRBV21-1 is tagged as a pseudogene. The CDR3 runs to 16 residues.

This sequence joins TRBV2 and TRBJ2-7; D may match TRBD1 or TRBD2 (5 bases each). Trimming removed 3 bases at V and 5 bases at J, with 14 bases between. The germline CDR1 and CDR2 sequences are SNHLY and FYNNEI. The length of the CDR3 is 14 residues. CDR3 DNA sequence: TGTGCCAGCAGTGAGAGGGGCAGGGTCCACGAGCAGTACTTC. This codes for CASSERGRVHEQYF.